Each of the 29 T cell receptor beta chains below was sequenced from the same sample in a study of T cells in localized non-small cell lung cancer. Method: immunoSEQ multiplex PCR; TCRdb's copy keeps in-frame clones and lacks some. Of more than 100,000 clones in the sample, more than 80% were seen once. Sequencing was performed on peripheral blood, taken before any cancer treatment. These receptors were obtained from a female donor of 60 years or more with stage I lung adenocarcinoma.

This clone has a handful of counts. The V and J genes are TRBV30 and TRBJ1-2, with TRBD1 as a possible D gene (6 bases). The CDR3 contains 16 residues. Trimming cost V 4 bases and J 0 bases, with 18 bases left between them. Germline V gene lookup returns CDR1 GTSNPN and CDR2 SVGIG (reference sequence). This CDR3 is CAWTLGGSHPNYGYTF. The CDR3 DNA reads TGTGCCTGGACTCTTGGGGGCAGCCACCCTAACTATGGCTACACCTTC.

Only one count was recorded for this clone. V usage is TRBV7-9 and J usage is TRBJ2-1; possible D gene TRBD2, 6 bases. The V gene's germline CDR1 is SEHNR and CDR2 FQNEAQ (reference sequence). There are 15 residues in the CDR3. V dropped 5 bases and J dropped 9 bases, with 20 bases sitting between them. CDR3 in DNA: TGTGCCAGCAGCCCGACTAGTATGGCAATCGGTGAGCAGTTCTTC. It yields the protein CASSPTSMAIGEQFF.

The chain uses TRBV9 and TRBJ2-5, with 7 bases identical to TRBD1. Germline CDR1 and CDR2: SGDLS and YYNGEE. Germline trimming cut 5 bases from V and 5 bases from J; bases unmatched to any gene: 12. The CDR3 covers 15 residues. As DNA, the CDR3 is TGTGCCAGCAGTTACAGACAGGGTGGGCAGGAGACCCAGTACTTC. Protein sequence: CASSYRQGGQETQYF. Combining the CDR3 with reference TRBV9 and TRBJ2-5 gives the whole variable domain DSGVTQTPKHLITATGQRVTLRCSPRSGDLSVYWYQQSLDQGLQFLIQYYNGEERAKGNILERFSAQQFPDLHSELNLSSLELGDSALYFCASSYRQGGQETQYFGPGTRLLVL.

This chain connects TRBV28 to TRBJ2-2; 7 bases are shared with TRBD2. Germline V gene data show CDR1 as MDHEN and CDR2 as SYDVKM. After removal of 7 bases from V and 4 bases from J, the junction contained 9 bases not matched to a gene. The CDR3 length is 15 residues. The CDR3: CASNLGGRVTGELFF. CDR3 bases: TGTGCCAGCAATCTAGGCGGGAGAGTCACCGGGGAGCTGTTTTTT.

The rearrangement joins TRBV25-1 to TRBJ2-1; 8 nucleotides agree with TRBD2. Germline V gene data show CDR1 as MGHDK and CDR2 as SYGVNS. Trimming cost V 4 bases and J 2 bases; bases outside gene matches: 1. The CDR3 runs to 14 residues. In DNA form, the CDR3 reads TGTGCCAGCAGTGGTAGCGGGGCCTACAATGAGCAGTTCTTC. This encodes CASSGSGAYNEQFF.

The rearrangement joins TRBV27 to TRBJ2-7, with D possibly matching TRBD2 (6 bases). V lost 4 bases, J lost 0 bases, and 10 bases lay in between. The CDR3 sequence is 14 residues long. Germline values: CDR1 MNHEY, CDR2 SMNVEV (reference sequence). In DNA form, the CDR3 reads TGTGCCAGCAGTTCGGGACTCTACTCCTACGAGCAGTACTTC. It is translated as CASSSGLYSYEQYF.

This sequence joins TRBV9 and TRBJ1-2, with TRBD1 as a possible D gene (5 bases). The germline CDR1 and CDR2 sequences are SGDLS and YYNGEE. The CDR3 contains 14 residues. V was cut by 0 bases and J by 2 bases, with 8 bases left in between. CDR3 protein: CASSVEPGNYGYTF. The CDR3, as DNA: TGTGCCAGCAGCGTAGAACCAGGGAACTATGGCTACACCTTC.

J is TRBJ2-7 and V is TRBV7-9; no reliable D call. Germline V lookup: CDR1 SEHNR, CDR2 FQNEAQ (reference sequence). The ends were cut back, 3 bases at V and 0 bases at J, with 12 bases in the middle. The CDR3 totals 15 residues. The CDR3 DNA reads as TGTGCCAGCAGCTTTGAGTCGCAGGCCTCCTACGAGCAGTACTTC. Residues: CASSFESQASYEQYF.

The chain recombines TRBV25-1 with TRBJ1-1; D may be TRBD1 (5 bases). Germline V gives CDR1 MGHDK, CDR2 SYGVNS. The CDR3 is made up of 14 amino acids. V gave up 2 bases and J gave up 1 base, with 8 bases separating them. CDR3 DNA sequence: TGTGCCAGCAGTGAAAGGGGCGCGAACACTGAAGCTTTCTTT. It translates to CASSERGANTEAFF.

CDR3 residues: CASSILASGRGYNEQFF. The DNA for the CDR3 is TGTGCCAGTAGTATATTAGCTAGCGGGAGGGGTTACAATGAGCAGTTCTTC. V gene TRBV19 combines with J gene TRBJ2-1, with 12 bases fitting TRBD2. Germline CDR1 LNHDA, CDR2 SQIVND (reference sequence). The V segment lost 2 bases and the J segment 4 bases; nucleotides outside the gene matches: 6. CDR3 length equals 17 residues.

The chain couples TRBV9 to TRBJ2-7; 12 bases align to TRBD2. Germline V lookup: CDR1 SGDLS, CDR2 YYNGEE. The length of the CDR3 is 18 residues. V shed 0 bases and J 3 bases; nucleotides not matched to a gene: 10. CDR3 loop: CASSVGLAGASVFYEQYF. The CDR3, as DNA: TGTGCCAGCAGCGTAGGACTAGCGGGAGCCTCGGTGTTCTACGAGCAGTACTTC.

V is TRBV28 and J is TRBJ2-2, with TRBD1 matching 8 bases. Germline assignment: CDR1 MDHEN and CDR2 SYDVKM. The CDR3 consists of 15 residues. V shed 6 bases and J 0 bases; nucleotides not matched to a gene: 3. The CDR3 DNA reads as TGTGCCAGCAGATCGACAGGGGCGAACACCGGGGAGCTGTTTTTT. This encodes CASRSTGANTGELFF.

The V call is TRBV6-1, the J call TRBJ2-4, with TRBD1 matching over 11 bases. CDR1 is MNHNS and CDR2 is SASEGT in the germline V gene. Unmatched junction bases numbered 7, after V lost 7 bases and J lost 8 bases. The CDR3 covers 14 residues. The CDR3 sequence is CASTFRDRGDIQYF. CDR3 sequence (DNA): TGTGCCAGCACCTTCCGGGACAGGGGGGACATTCAGTACTTC.

The chain is built from TRBV28 and TRBJ1-2, with unresolved D. V lost 5 bases and J lost 10, with 11 bases in between. The germline V gene encodes CDR1 MDHEN and CDR2 SYDVKM. The CDR3 has 11 amino acids. DNA for the CDR3: TGTGCCAGCAGTCCCGACGGGGTCTACACCTTC. It codes for CASSPDGVYTF.

V and J are TRBV10-2 and TRBJ1-3, with a possible D match to TRBD1 (5 bases). With 1 base removed from V and 3 bases from J, the gap between germline ends came to 10 bases. This CDR3 comprises 15 residues. Germline V CDR1 and CDR2: WSHSY, SAAADI. Written as DNA, the CDR3 is TGCGCCAGCAGTGAGTTGTCAGGGAATGGAAACACCATATATTTT. It is translated as CASSELSGNGNTIYF.

V usage is TRBV2 and J usage is TRBJ2-5, with a possible D match to TRBD2 (5 bases). Germline CDR1 and CDR2: SNHLY and FYNNEI. This CDR3 comprises 13 residues. V was pared by 3 bases and J by 2 bases, with 7 bases between. The CDR3 reads CASSDQRQETQYF. For the CDR3, the DNA is TGTGCCAGCAGTGATCAGCGGCAAGAGACCCAGTACTTC. The entire variable domain, with the rest obtained from reference TRBV2 and TRBJ2-5, is as follows: EPEVTQTPSHQVTQMGQEVILRCVPISNHLYFYWYRQILGQKVEFLVSFYNNEISEKSEIFDDQFSVERPDGSNFTLKIRSTKLEDSAMYFCASSDQRQETQYFGPGTRLLVL.

This rearrangement joins TRBV7-9 to TRBJ2-1; 8 bases are a match to TRBD2. The V gene end was trimmed by 5 bases and the J gene end by 6 bases; junction bases not matched to a gene: 9. The V gene's germline CDR1 is SEHNR and CDR2 FQNEAQ (reference sequence). This CDR3 spans 15 amino acids. Written as DNA, the CDR3 is TGTGCCAGCAGCACCGCCGGGACTAGACCCAATGAGCAGTTCTTC. It codes for CASSTAGTRPNEQFF. The full variable domain, rest sourced from reference TRBV7-9 and TRBJ2-1, is DTGVSQNPRHKITKRGQNVTFRCDPISEHNRLYWYRQTLGQGPEFLTYFQNEAQLEKSRLLSDRFSAERPKGSFSTLEIQRTEQGDSAMYLCASSTAGTRPNEQFFGPGTRLTVL.

The V call is TRBV4-1, the J call TRBJ2-7; 7 bases align to TRBD2. Germline-derived CDR1 and CDR2 are MGHRA and YSYEKL. The trim removed 7 bases at V and 1 base at J, leaving 10 bases unmatched. CDR3 length: 15 amino acids. The CDR3 loop is CASTVGREGSYEQYF. The CDR3 coding sequence is TGCGCCAGCACCGTCGGCAGGGAGGGTTCCTACGAGCAGTACTTC.

The rearrangement links TRBV9 to TRBJ1-5; 8 bases agree with TRBD1. The germline gives CDR1 SGDLS, CDR2 YYNGEE. The V gene end was trimmed by 1 base and the J gene end by 8 bases; junction bases not matched to a gene: 8. CDR3 length: 15 residues. CDR3 coding DNA: TGTGCCAGCAGCGTAAACGGACAGGGAGAGGAGCCCCAGCATTTT. This encodes CASSVNGQGEEPQHF.

The chain uses TRBV2 and TRBJ1-2, with 7 bases aligning to TRBD1. The CDR3 has 14 amino acids. The J segment lost 8 bases and the V segment lost 4 bases, leaving 10 bases of the junction unmatched. Germline V gene sequence: CDR1 SNHLY, CDR2 FYNNEI. CDR3 nucleotide sequence: TGTGCCAGCAGTGGCGGGCGACAGGGTGGCGGCTACACCTTC. As protein: CASSGGRQGGGYTF.

The CDR3 DNA reads TGTGCCAGCAGCGTAGGTAGCGGGGCAAACTACGAGCAGTACTTC. Its translation: CASSVGSGANYEQYF. This sequence joins TRBV9 and TRBJ2-7, with 8 bases fitting TRBD2. Trimming took 0 bases from V and 3 from J; bases not matched to a gene: 5. CDR3 size: 15 residues. CDR1 SGDLS and CDR2 YYNGEE come from the germline V gene.

The V call is TRBV19, the J call TRBJ2-2; D perhaps matches TRBD2 (5 bases). This CDR3 is 13 amino acids long. Trimming shortened V by 10 bases and J by 7 bases, and 16 bases separated the two germline ends. CDR1 and CDR2 from the germline V gene are LNHDA and SQIVND (reference sequence). This CDR3 is CATSSFLGGELFF. The CDR3 nucleotides are TGTGCCACCTCTAGCTTTCTGGGCGGGGAGCTGTTTTTT.

This rearrangement joins TRBV6-6 to TRBJ2-7, with 10 bases aligning to TRBD1. Trimming at V came to 5 bases and at J to 3 bases, leaving 7 bases not matched to a gene. The CDR3 extends over 15 amino acids. Germline V lookup: CDR1 MNHNY, CDR2 SVGAGI (reference sequence). The CDR3, as DNA: TGTGCCAGCAGTCGACAGGGGGCTATCAGCTACGAGCAGTACTTC. Amino acid sequence: CASSRQGAISYEQYF.

The chain recombines TRBV9 with TRBJ2-7; D remains unclear. V gave up 4 bases and J gave up 3 bases, with 14 bases separating them. CDR1 SGDLS and CDR2 YYNGEE come from the germline V gene. There are 14 residues in the CDR3. The CDR3 DNA reads TGTGCCAGCAGCCCCCTCTCTGGAAGCTACGAGCAGTACTTC. This gives the protein CASSPLSGSYEQYF.

DNA for the CDR3: TGTGCCAGCACCCCCGGGACGGACTATGGCTACACCTTC. Its translation: CASTPGTDYGYTF. The chain is built from TRBV2 and TRBJ1-2, with D tentatively TRBD1 (5 bases). V was trimmed by 7 bases and J by 3 bases, leaving 12 bases between them. Germline V CDR1 and CDR2: SNHLY, FYNNEI. The CDR3 loop spans 13 amino acids.

The rearrangement joins TRBV23-1 to TRBJ2-7; possible D gene TRBD2, 6 bases. TRBV23-1 qualifies as an ORF whose function is uncertain. Trimming cost V 4 bases and J 2 bases, with 21 bases left between them. This CDR3 region has 17 residues. Here the CDR3 DNA reads TGCGCCAGCAGTCTTTCCCGACACCCGTCGGGGGCCTACGAGCAGTACTTC. It codes for CASSLSRHPSGAYEQYF.

This chain joins TRBV10-3 and TRBJ2-5; the match to TRBD1 covers 9 bases. The CDR3 extends over 14 amino acids. CDR1 ENHRY and CDR2 SYGVKD come from the germline V gene. After removal of 6 bases from V and 2 bases from J, the junction contained 4 bases not matched to a gene. CDR3 in DNA: TGTGCCATCAGAGACAGGGGGTGGCAAGAGACCCAGTACTTC. It encodes CAIRDRGWQETQYF.

J is TRBJ1-4 and V is TRBV5-4; 9 nucleotides line up with TRBD1. The length of the CDR3 is 14 residues. Germline V gives CDR1 SGHNT, CDR2 YYREEE (reference sequence). Losses at the gene ends were 4 bases for V and 7 bases for J; bases not matched to a gene: 5. The CDR3 region is CASSLGTGPEKLFF. CDR3 nucleotide sequence: TGTGCCAGCAGCCTCGGGACAGGGCCTGAAAAACTGTTTTTT.

This clone was seen once. The chain carries TRBV5-1 and TRBJ2-1, with 10 bases identical to TRBD2. J was trimmed by 12 bases and V by 0 bases; bases with no gene match: 3. The CDR3 totals 13 residues. Germline CDR1 reads SGHRS; CDR2 reads YFSETQ. CDR3 in DNA: TGCGCCAGCAGCTTGGAGCTAGCGGGAGCGCAGTTCTTC. Translation gives CASSLELAGAQFF.